What follows are 10 T cell receptor beta chains derived from one specimen sequenced in a study of blood T cell repertoires in COVID-19. Assay: immunoSEQ multiplex PCR; the TCRdb copy retains only in-frame clones and omits some. The table shows about 110,000 clones, with 55% to 75% occurring only once. The specimen was peripheral blood. The source of these receptors is a woman between 35 and 50 years old with acute or convalescent COVID-19.

This clone was picked up a small number of times. This chain connects TRBV6-2 or TRBV6-3 to TRBJ2-7; D is possibly TRBD1 (6 bases). CDR3 length equals 15 residues. Trimming took off 2 bases at V and 7 bases at J, with 18 bases between the two ends. The germline V gene has CDR1 MNHEY and CDR2 SVGEGT. CDR3 sequence: CASSYPQAGVREQYF. The CDR3 region has the DNA TGTGCCAGCAGTTACCCCCAGGCAGGGGTGAGGGAGCAGTACTTC.

The chain has TRBV27 and TRBJ2-3; 11 nucleotides match TRBD2. Germline V gives CDR1 MNHEY, CDR2 SMNVEV (reference sequence). The length of the CDR3 is 15 residues. V lost 7 bases and J lost 5; bases outside the gene matches: 8. CDR3 loop: CASTPLAGGGDTQYF. The CDR3 DNA is TGTGCCAGCACCCCCCTAGCGGGGGGTGGAGATACGCAGTATTTT.

The J gene is TRBJ2-2, the V gene TRBV5-1; 8 bases match TRBD2. The CDR3 sequence is 15 residues long. V gave up 4 bases and J gave up 1 base; unmatched junction bases: 3. CDR1 is SGHRS, CDR2 YFSETQ, per germline. CDR3 in amino acids: CASSGSGGNTGELFF. The CDR3 coding sequence is TGCGCCAGCAGCGGGAGCGGGGGGAACACCGGGGAGCTGTTTTTT.

The rearrangement links TRBV18 to TRBJ2-1; TRBD1 is a possible D gene (5 bases). CDR1 is KGHSH and CDR2 is LQKENI in the germline V gene. The CDR3 consists of 13 residues. V lost 6 bases and J 7 bases, leaving 13 bases between the germline ends. The CDR3 sequence: CASSEWQGNEQFF. DNA for the CDR3: TGTGCCAGCTCCGAATGGCAGGGTAATGAGCAGTTCTTC.

This chain links TRBV9 with TRBJ1-1; D possibly corresponds to TRBD1 (6 bases). CDR3 length: 13 amino acids. Germline V lookup: CDR1 SGDLS, CDR2 YYNGEE. V lost 0 bases, J lost 8 bases, and 11 bases lay in between. The CDR3 nucleotides are TGTGCCAGCAGCGTAGAAGTTCAGGGGGAAGCTTTCTTT. It translates to CASSVEVQGEAFF. The variable domain in full, completed from reference TRBV9 and TRBJ1-1, reads DSGVTQTPKHLITATGQRVTLRCSPRSGDLSVYWYQQSLDQGLQFLIQYYNGEERAKGNILERFSAQQFPDLHSELNLSSLELGDSALYFCASSVEVQGEAFFGQGTRLTVV.

This clone has more than one count but fewer than ten. The rearrangement links TRBV19 to TRBJ1-1; D is ambiguous. The CDR3 has 14 residues. Looked up from germline, CDR1 is LNHDA and CDR2 is SQIVND (reference sequence). V was shortened by 2 bases and J by 1 base, with 8 bases between the two germline ends. The CDR3 DNA sequence: TGTGCCAGTAGTATACACCAGAAGAACACTGAAGCTTTCTTT. Its translation: CASSIHQKNTEAFF.

J is TRBJ2-3 and V is TRBV4-3; 8 nucleotides match TRBD2. The ends lost 1 base at V and 5 bases at J; junction bases unmatched: 2. This CDR3 is 14 amino acids long. Germline V gene sequence: CDR1 LGHNA, CDR2 YSLEER. The CDR3 DNA reads TGCGCCAGCAGCCAAGGGGCGGGGGGAGATACGCAGTATTTT. Translating it yields CASSQGAGGDTQYF.

The CDR3 sequence is CASSQQGTGELFF. CDR3 bases: TGCGCCAGCAGCCAACAGGGGACCGGGGAGCTGTTTTTT. V and J are TRBV4-1 and TRBJ2-2; maybe TRBD1 (6 bases). The germline gives CDR1 MGHRA, CDR2 YSYEKL. The CDR3 consists of 13 residues. V was cut by 2 bases and J by 5 bases, with 6 bases left in between.

This chain connects TRBV11-3 to TRBJ1-6; TRBD1 matches 9 bases. In germline, CDR1 is SGHNT, CDR2 YENEEA. The CDR3 totals 17 residues. With V trimmed by 2 bases and J by 6 bases, 8 bases remained unmatched. The CDR3 bases are TGTGCCAGCAGCTTACGAAGGACAGGGGATTTTAATTCACCCCTCCACTTT. It specifies CASSLRRTGDFNSPLHF.

The chain uses TRBV14 and TRBJ2-5; maybe TRBD1 (6 bases). V lost 3 bases and J 4 bases, leaving 9 bases between the germline ends. This CDR3 comprises 13 residues. Germline loops: CDR1 SGHDN, CDR2 FVKESK. The CDR3 DNA follows: TGTGCCAGCAGCCAGGGGGCTAGAGAGACCCAGTACTTC. It yields the protein CASSQGARETQYF.